This T cell receptor beta chain was retrieved from a study of T-cell reconstitution after alpha-beta-depleted transplantation in children. Preparation of the TCRbeta library used unique molecular identifiers. MiXCR was run by TCRdb on the PCR reads, yielding one entry per CDR3 protein. The sample gives 440,000 or so distinct CDR3 sequences, 11% of which show up once; approximately 5% is in the top ten. Trimming stripped 5 bases from V and 0 bases from J, with 7 bases between. The germline CDR1 and CDR2 sequences are SGHVS and FQNEAQ. This CDR3 is 14 amino acids long. The clonotype comes from a human donor who donated a stem cell graft to a child with acute myeloid leukemia. This chain connects TRBV7-8 to TRBJ2-2, with D perhaps matching TRBD2 (5 bases). The material was PBMCs from the stem cell graft donor, obtained from the stem cell graft. The CDR3 DNA reads as TGTGCCAGCAGCCAGCGGTCGAACACCGGGGAGCTGTTTTTT. Its protein product is CASSQRSNTGELFF. The entire variable domain, with the rest obtained from reference TRBV7-8 and TRBJ2-2, is as follows: GAGVSQSPRYKVAKRGQDVALRCDPISGHVSLFWYQQALGQGPEFLTYFQNEAQLDKSGLPSDRFFAERPEGSVSTLKIQRTQQEDSAVYLCASSQRSNTGELFFGEGSRLTVL.